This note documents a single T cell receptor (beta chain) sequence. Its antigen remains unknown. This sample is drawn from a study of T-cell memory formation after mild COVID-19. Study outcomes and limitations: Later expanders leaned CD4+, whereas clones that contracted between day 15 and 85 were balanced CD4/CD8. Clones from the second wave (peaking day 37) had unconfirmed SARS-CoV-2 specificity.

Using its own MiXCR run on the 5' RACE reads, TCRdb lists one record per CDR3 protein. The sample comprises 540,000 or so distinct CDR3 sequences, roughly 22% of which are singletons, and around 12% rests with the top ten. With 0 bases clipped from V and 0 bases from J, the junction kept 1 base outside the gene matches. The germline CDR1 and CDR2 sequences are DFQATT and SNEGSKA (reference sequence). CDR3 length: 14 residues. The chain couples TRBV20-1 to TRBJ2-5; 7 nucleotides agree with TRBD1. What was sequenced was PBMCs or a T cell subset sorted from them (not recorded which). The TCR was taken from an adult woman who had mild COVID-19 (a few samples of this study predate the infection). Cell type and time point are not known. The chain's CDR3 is CSARDGTDQETQYF. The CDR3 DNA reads TGCAGTGCTAGAGACGGGACAGACCAAGAGACCCAGTACTTC.